One sample yielded the 17 T cell receptor beta chains listed below, sequenced in a study of T cell responses to AZD1222 COVID-19 vaccine. Only in-frame clones appear in the TCRdb table, and some are missing; sequencing was by immunoSEQ multiplex PCR. This sample has some 130,000 clones, with 87% found just once. The material was peripheral blood, obtained on day 0 of AZD1222 vaccination. The receptors come from an adult in good health.

This sequence joins TRBV27 and TRBJ2-7; either TRBD1 or TRBD2 may supply D (5 bases each). Trimming took 4 bases from V and 4 from J, leaving 17 bases between them. The germline gives CDR1 MNHEY, CDR2 SMNVEV (reference sequence). The CDR3 extends over 15 amino acids. CDR3 loop: CASSSLQEARYEQYF. Written as DNA, the CDR3 is TGTGCCAGCAGTTCCCTACAGGAGGCGCGGTACGAGCAGTACTTC.

This chain connects TRBV24-1 to TRBJ1-5, with a weak D call TRBD1 (5 bases). The V end lost 4 bases, the J end lost 4 bases, and 16 bases lay between the germline ends. This CDR3 has 16 amino acids. CDR1 is KGHDR, CDR2 SFDVKD, per germline. The CDR3 is CATSDPDTGLNQPQHF. The CDR3 DNA reads TGTGCCACCAGTGACCCCGACACAGGACTAAATCAGCCCCAGCATTTT.

The V call is TRBV7-8, the J call TRBJ1-3; tentatively, D is TRBD1 (6 bases). CDR1 is SGHVS, CDR2 FQNEAQ, per germline. The V end was cut by 4 bases, the J end by 0 bases, with 10 bases between. This CDR3 has 15 amino acids. The CDR3 is CASSWGASSGNTIYF. CDR3 DNA sequence: TGTGCCAGCAGCTGGGGGGCGAGCTCTGGAAACACCATATATTTT.

The chain combines TRBV9 with TRBJ1-2, with 9 positions matching TRBD1. Trimming cost V 4 bases and J 4 bases; bases outside gene matches: 5. The CDR3 runs 14 residues. In germline, CDR1 is SGDLS, CDR2 YYNGEE. CDR3: CASSPDRGGYGYTF. The CDR3 coding sequence is TGTGCCAGCAGCCCGGACAGGGGTGGCTATGGCTACACCTTC.

The chain carries TRBV5-8 and TRBJ2-1; 9 nucleotides match TRBD1. CDR3 length equals 17 residues. Per germline, CDR1 SGHTS and CDR2 YDEGEE. The V and J ends lost 3 bases and 0 bases, in that order; junction bases with no gene match: 7. CDR3 amino acids: CASSSLPGQGSYNEQFF. For the CDR3, the DNA is TGTGCCAGCAGCTCATTACCGGGACAGGGCTCCTACAATGAGCAGTTCTTC.

This sequence joins TRBV5-1 and TRBJ2-7; possible D gene TRBD2, 5 bases. Trimming left V 5 bases short and J 7 bases short, with 16 bases between. Germline V gene lookup returns CDR1 SGHRS and CDR2 YFSETQ. The CDR3 runs to 13 residues. The CDR3 here is CASRSGPTYEQYF. The CDR3 coding sequence is TGCGCCAGCAGGAGCGGTCCTACATATGAGCAGTACTTC. Combining the CDR3 with reference TRBV5-1 and TRBJ2-7 gives the whole variable domain KAGVTQTPRYLIKTRGQQVTLSCSPISGHRSVSWYQQTPGQGLQFLFEYFSETQRNKGNFPGRFSGRQFSNSRSEMNVSTLELGDSALYLCASRSGPTYEQYFGPGTRLTVT.

The CDR3 nucleotides read TGTGCCAGCAGCGTAGCCGGGGGCCGCTACAATGAGCAGTTCTTC. Translated: CASSVAGGRYNEQFF. The rearrangement uses TRBV9 and TRBJ2-1; D possibly uses TRBD1 or TRBD2 (6 bases each). Per the germline V gene, CDR1 is SGDLS and CDR2 is YYNGEE. The ends were cut back, 0 bases at V and 3 bases at J, with 10 bases in the middle. The CDR3 totals 15 residues.

This chain uses TRBV10-2 with TRBJ2-7; the D gene is possibly TRBD1 (6 bases). Trimming pared 0 bases from V and 7 bases from J, leaving 16 bases between. Germline V gene sequence: CDR1 WSHSY, CDR2 SAAADI. The CDR3 consists of 15 residues. CDR3: CASSESGAGEIEQYF. The CDR3 DNA sequence: TGCGCCAGCAGTGAGTCGGGGGCAGGAGAAATTGAGCAGTACTTC.

Here the CDR3 reads CAWRVTSAGFYEQYF. CDR3 DNA sequence: TGTGCCTGGAGGGTGACTAGCGCGGGGTTTTACGAGCAGTACTTC. The chain couples TRBV30 to TRBJ2-7; 8 bases map to TRBD2. The CDR3 is made up of 15 amino acids. The junction had 11 bases not matched to a gene; V was cut back by 3 bases and J by 4 bases. CDR1 is GTSNPN, CDR2 SVGIG, per germline (reference sequence). The full variable domain, completed using reference TRBV30 and TRBJ2-7, is SQTIHQWPATLVQPVGSPLSLECTVEGTSNPNLYWYRQAAGRGLQLLFYSVGIGQISSEVPQNLSASRPQDRQFILSSKKLLLSDSGFYLCAWRVTSAGFYEQYFGPGTRLTVT.

The table lists this clone with a few counts. The chain carries TRBV27 and TRBJ1-5; no firm D call. Germline lookup yields CDR1 MNHEY and CDR2 SMNVEV (reference sequence). The length of the CDR3 is 15 residues. Trimming stripped 7 bases from V and 0 bases from J, with 13 bases between. The CDR3 sequence is CASKMADYSNQPQHF. The CDR3 region has the DNA TGTGCCAGCAAAATGGCAGATTATAGCAATCAGCCCCAGCATTTT.

This rearrangement joins TRBV6-1 to TRBJ2-5; D is perhaps TRBD1 or TRBD2 (5 bases each). Trimming took off 3 bases at V and 5 bases at J, with 13 bases between the two ends. The CDR3 has 14 amino acids. Per the germline V gene, CDR1 is MNHNS and CDR2 is SASEGT. CDR3 amino acids: CASSDGTFGETQYF. The DNA for the CDR3 is TGTGCCAGCAGTGACGGGACCTTTGGGGAGACCCAGTACTTC.

This clone was counted once. The chain couples TRBV20-1 to TRBJ2-5; D call uncertain. Germline assignment: CDR1 DFQATT and CDR2 SNEGSKA (reference sequence). This CDR3 contains 11 residues. V lost 5 bases and J 4 bases, leaving 8 bases between the germline ends. The CDR3 DNA reads as TGCAGTGCTGTAGGCGGAGAGACCCAGTACTTC. Translated, it gives CSAVGGETQYF.

The chain carries TRBV6-5 and TRBJ1-6; D uncertain. This CDR3 contains 16 residues. V lost 2 bases and J lost 10, with 18 bases in between. Germline values: CDR1 MNHEY, CDR2 SVGAGI. CDR3 nucleotides: TGTGCCAGCAGTTACCAAACCGGGGTTTCGCGGTCACCCCTCCACTTT. Translation gives CASSYQTGVSRSPLHF.

The genes are TRBV5-4 and TRBJ1-1; 7 positions agree with TRBD1. Looked up from germline, CDR1 is SGHNT and CDR2 is YYREEE (reference sequence). CDR3 length equals 14 residues. V gave up 0 bases and J gave up 7 bases; unmatched junction bases: 6. CDR3 DNA sequence: TGTGCCAGCAGCTTGGTCTCAGGGGGTGGTGAAGCTTTCTTT. Residues: CASSLVSGGGEAFF.

The rearrangement uses TRBV3-1 (or the pseudogene TRBV3-2) and TRBJ2-2; D unresolved. The germline V and J ends were trimmed by 2 bases and 6 bases, with 1 base remaining between them. The CDR3 is made up of 11 amino acids. Germline V gene data show CDR1 as LGHDT and CDR2 as YNNKEL (reference sequence). CDR3 region: CASSQPGELFF. The CDR3 nucleotides are TGTGCCAGCAGCCAACCCGGGGAGCTGTTTTTT.

Only one count was recorded for this clone. The chain uses TRBV6-2 or TRBV6-3 and TRBJ2-7; D possibly corresponds to TRBD2 (6 bases). This CDR3 region has 14 residues. CDR1 and CDR2 from the germline V gene are MNHEY and SVGEGT. Trimming took off 2 bases at V and 4 bases at J, with 12 bases between the two ends. The CDR3 is CASSYDRDSYEQYF. Here the CDR3 DNA reads TGTGCCAGCAGTTACGACCGGGACTCGTACGAGCAGTACTTC.

A single count supports this clone. This chain links TRBV14 with TRBJ2-1, with D unresolved. Germline-derived CDR1 and CDR2 are SGHDN and FVKESK. CDR3 length: 13 residues. V lost 0 bases, J lost 7 bases, and 7 bases lay in between. CDR3 amino acids: CASSQEFWNEQFF. CDR3 bases: TGTGCCAGCAGCCAAGAGTTTTGGAATGAGCAGTTCTTC.